Each of the 6 T cell receptor beta chains below was sequenced from the same sample in a study of shared clonotypes between healthy human individuals. CD45RO-negative, CCR7-positively selected cells formed the naive CD8 fraction, excluding terminally differentiated effector memory CD45RA+ cells. Assay used: immunoSEQ multiplex PCR; TCRdb lists only in-frame clones, some missing. Of about 1,800,000 clones in the sample, roughly 95% were seen once. Material: naive CD8+ T cells sorted from blood. The origin of the receptors is a man aged 18 to 30 in good health.

V and J are TRBV7-6 and TRBJ2-6, with 8 bases lining up with TRBD1. This CDR3 is built from 19 residues. V gave up 5 bases and J gave up 0 bases; unmatched junction bases: 12. The germline CDR1 and CDR2 sequences are SGHVS and FNYEAQ. The CDR3 coding sequence is TGTGCCAGCAGCCCACAGACGGGACAGGCGATCTCTGGGGCCAACGTCCTGACTTTC. Its translation: CASSPQTGQAISGANVLTF.

This chain connects TRBV19 to TRBJ1-2, with D uncertain. This CDR3 has 13 amino acids. CDR1 and CDR2 (germline): LNHDA, SQIVND (reference sequence). V lost 11 bases, J lost 4 bases, and 17 bases lay in between. The CDR3 DNA reads TGTGCCTCAGTGGGAGGTTTCGGCTATGGCTACACCTTC. Its translation: CASVGGFGYGYTF.

The rearrangement joins TRBV6-1 to TRBJ2-7; possibly TRBD1 for D (6 bases). The germline V gene encodes CDR1 MNHNS and CDR2 SASEGT. Trimming stripped 1 base from V and 1 base from J, with 20 bases between. The CDR3 extends over 18 amino acids. The CDR3 reads CASSEGIDTGRESYEQYF. Here the CDR3 DNA reads TGTGCCAGCAGTGAAGGGATAGATACAGGGCGCGAATCCTACGAGCAGTACTTC.

This chain joins TRBV6-5 and TRBJ2-5, with 8 bases matching TRBD2. The J segment lost 6 bases and the V segment lost 8 bases, leaving 11 bases of the junction unmatched. Germline V gene lookup returns CDR1 MNHEY and CDR2 SVGAGI. The CDR3 loop spans 14 amino acids. The CDR3 DNA follows: TGTGCCAGCGGGGCCGGCGGGGGGATTAAGACCCAGTACTTC. Protein: CASGAGGGIKTQYF.

Regarding this clone: This CDR3 is also generated by other DNA sequences in the sample. The chain employs TRBV28 and TRBJ1-1; TRBD1 is a possible D gene (6 bases). CDR3 length equals 13 residues. The germline CDR1 and CDR2 sequences are MDHEN and SYDVKM. The V end was cut by 3 bases, the J end by 3 bases, with 8 bases between. CDR3 amino acids: CASSFRGHTEAFF. The CDR3 nucleotides are TGTGCCAGCAGTTTCCGGGGGCACACTGAAGCTTTCTTT.

The chain employs TRBV6-5 and TRBJ1-2; the match to TRBD1 covers 8 bases. The CDR3 spans 15 residues. CDR1 is MNHEY, CDR2 SVGAGI, per germline. J gave up 0 bases and V 2 bases, and 2 bases lay outside the gene matches. The DNA of the CDR3 is TGTGCCAGCAGTTACGGACAGGGCTCTAACTATGGCTACACCTTC. Amino acid sequence: CASSYGQGSNYGYTF.